This is a list of T cell receptor beta chains from one sample in a study of T cells in localized non-small cell lung cancer. Assay: immunoSEQ multiplex PCR; the TCRdb copy retains only in-frame clones and omits some. This sample has approximately 60,000 clones, with 75% to 90% found just once. Sequencing used peripheral blood, obtained before any cancer treatment. The receptors originated from a woman aged 40-69 years with stage I lung adenocarcinoma. CDR3s include the opening cysteine and the closing phenylalanine or tryptophan. D genes are given only for firm matches. Only some rows state a clone size, as once, few, many or a class for expanded clones.

CDR3 protein,CDR3 DNA,J gene,D gene,clone size,V gene
CASSQTFPGYEQYF,TGTGCCAGCAGCCAGACGTTCCCGGGCTACGAGCAGTACTTC,TRBJ2-7,.,.,TRBV11-2
CASSPQERGSTDTQYF,TGTGCCAGCAGCCCCCAAGAGCGGGGGTCGACAGATACGCAGTATTTT,TRBJ2-3,TRBD2,once,TRBV7-2
CASSLVPPLDTEAFF,TGTGCCAGCAGCTTGGTCCCCCCCCTGGACACTGAAGCTTTCTTT,TRBJ1-1,.,.,TRBV5-6
CASSQEIRVGDSNSPLHF,TGTGCCAGCAGCCAAGAAATTCGGGTAGGGGACAGCAATTCACCCCTCCACTTT,TRBJ1-6,TRBD1,.,TRBV4-2
CASSLAGGPHEQFF,TGTGCCAGCAGCTTAGCGGGAGGGCCGCATGAGCAGTTCTTC,TRBJ2-1,TRBD2,few,TRBV11-2
CASSLRTLEITGELFF,TGCGCCAGCAGCCTCAGGACACTCGAAATCACCGGGGAGCTGTTTTTT,TRBJ2-2,.,.,TRBV5-1
CASSISISVYQPQHF,TGTGCCAGCAGCATATCGATCAGCGTGTATCAGCCCCAGCATTTT,TRBJ1-5,.,.,TRBV6-5
CASSPSDRGRGNQPQHF,TGTGCCAGCAGCCCTTCAGACAGGGGACGGGGCAATCAGCCCCAGCATTTT,TRBJ1-5,TRBD1,few,TRBV7-2
CASSSGTSGYTDTQYF,TGTGCCAGCAGCTCCGGGACTAGCGGATACACAGATACGCAGTATTTT,TRBJ2-3,TRBD2,.,TRBV7-3
CASSPGTGEYNEQFF,TGTGCCAGCTCACCAGGGACAGGCGAATACAATGAGCAGTTCTTC,TRBJ2-1,TRBD1,few,TRBV18
CASSPSGNYEQYF,TGTGCCAGCAGCCCTTCTGGTAACTACGAGCAGTACTTC,TRBJ2-7,.,.,TRBV28
CASSGGQPQHF,TGTGCCAGCAGTGGGGGTCAGCCCCAGCATTTT,TRBJ1-5,.,.,TRBV2
CASSGSGTSGRPIYEQYF,TGTGCCAGCAGCGGATCCGGGACTAGCGGGAGGCCTATCTACGAGCAGTACTTC,TRBJ2-7,TRBD2,.,TRBV9
CASSLAGRENEQYF,TGTGCCAGCAGCTTAGCGGGAAGGGAAAACGAGCAGTACTTC,TRBJ2-7,.,.,TRBV13
CSVQDRGWSYEQYF,TGCAGCGTCCAAGACAGGGGGTGGTCCTACGAGCAGTACTTC,TRBJ2-7,TRBD1,.,TRBV29-1
CASSETGQETQYF,TGTGCCAGCAGTGAGACAGGGCAAGAGACCCAGTACTTC,TRBJ2-5,TRBD1,.,TRBV6-5
CASSLDGTSGAYEQYF,TGTGCCAGCAGCTTAGATGGTACTAGCGGGGCCTACGAGCAGTACTTC,TRBJ2-7,TRBD2,.,TRBV11-2
CASSPYLQRPQETQYF,TGTGCCAGCTCACCGTATCTGCAGCGGCCTCAAGAGACCCAGTACTTC,TRBJ2-5,.,.,TRBV18
CASNFREGNQPQHF,TGTGCCAGCAATTTCAGGGAGGGCAATCAGCCCCAGCATTTT,TRBJ1-5,.,.,TRBV2
CASIGTGLNEQYF,TGTGCCAGCATCGGGACAGGGCTCAACGAGCAGTACTTC,TRBJ2-7,.,.,TRBV21-1
CASSSQRGNQPQHF,TGTGCCAGCAGCTCTCAGCGAGGCAATCAGCCCCAGCATTTT,TRBJ1-5,.,.,TRBV7-2
CASSAGTGSIGYEQYF,TGTGCCAGCAGTGCCGGGACAGGGAGTATAGGTTACGAGCAGTACTTC,TRBJ2-7,TRBD1,.,TRBV6-1
CASSEERGNQPQHF,TGTGCCAGCAGTGAAGAAAGGGGCAATCAGCCCCAGCATTTT,TRBJ1-5,.,.,TRBV6-1
CAWSVGGNTEAFF,TGTGCCTGGAGTGTAGGGGGAAACACTGAAGCTTTCTTT,TRBJ1-1,.,.,TRBV30
CATSRGGTNEAFF,TGTGCCACCAGCAGAGGGGGCACCAATGAAGCTTTCTTT,TRBJ1-1,.,.,TRBV15
CASSIEKGNYGYTF,TGTGCCAGTAGTATAGAAAAGGGGAACTATGGCTACACCTTC,TRBJ1-2,.,.,TRBV19